This T cell receptor beta chain derives from a study of spatial heterogeneity in lung cancer. Study as a whole: The correlation between TCR transcript counts in tumor regions and a T cell module score from matched bulk RNA-seq was strong. General study findings and limits: Intratumoral expanded alpha and beta TCR counts were found to track tumor mutation counts.

This clonotype appeared many times. Its antigen is currently unknown. CDR1 and CDR2 (germline): SGDLS, YYNGEE. The length of the CDR3 is 16 residues. Deletions cut 0 bases from V and 0 bases from J, with 10 bases between. Time point noted: sample taken at primary tumor resection. Via MiXCR, TCRdb re-called the 5' RACE reads, giving one row per CDR3 protein. The sample lists roughly 9,300 distinct CDR3 sequences, roughly 6% occurring once. The J gene is TRBJ2-1, the V gene TRBV9; a weak D match, TRBD2 (5 bases). The material sequenced was lung tumor tissue, taken at surgery. The receptor comes from a male donor with early-stage non-small cell lung cancer. In nucleotides, the CDR3 is TGTGCCAGCAGCGTAGGGTTACTAGGCTCCTACAATGAGCAGTTCTTC. This sequence encodes CASSVGLLGSYNEQFF.